The source of this T cell receptor (beta chain) is a study of molecular identifiers for immune sequencing clone quantification. Study-wide points: Spiked Jurkat TCR RNA equivalent to one cell reportedly surfaced among about 1 million naive cells.

A single record per CDR3 protein comes from TCRdb applying MiXCR to the PCR reads. The sample consists of 85,000 to 100,000 distinct CDR3 sequences, 20% to 25% of them appearing once. Of note for this clonotype: The target antigen is unknown.

With 6 bases removed from V and 3 bases from J, the gap between germline ends came to 15 bases. The CDR3 totals 13 residues. From germline, CDR1 is SQVTM and CDR2 ANQGSEA. The source material was naive CD8+ T cells from blood, with Jurkat cell RNA spiked in. Described subset: FACS-sorted CD8+CD4-CCR7+CD45RA+ naive T cells. The receptor's source is a human donor in good health. Some libraries in this study had Jurkat cell RNA spiked in. The chain joins TRBV29-1 to TRBJ2-7; weak D call: TRBD2 (6 bases). The chain's CDR3 is CSVEGLNIYEQYF. The CDR3 nucleotides are TGCAGCGTCGAGGGACTGAATATCTACGAGCAGTACTTC.